This T cell receptor (beta chain) was recorded in a study of blood T cell repertoires in COVID-19. As handled by the study authors: Cell counts per sample came from amplifying reference gene primers. Repertoires were generated with immunoSEQ multiplex PCR, while TCRdb's copy carries only in-frame clones and drops some. Clonal size and the V and J genes are those of that table, whereas D and trimming came from the DNA. Among 100,000 to 150,000 clones, over 75% were seen once, and the ten largest hold about 18%. Germline CDR1 reads MDHEN; CDR2 reads SYDVKM. The CDR3 is made up of 12 amino acids. Trimming left V 6 bases short and J 4 bases short, with 9 bases between.

The material sequenced was peripheral blood. The sequence was obtained from a man younger than 45 with COVID-19, enrolled during active disease. The rearrangement joins TRBV28 to TRBJ1-2; D not certain. CDR3 region: CASSPGPYGYTF. CDR3 sequence (DNA): TGTGCCAGCAGCCCGGGTCCCTATGGCTACACCTTC.